The 14 T cell receptor beta chains reported below all come from one sample, sequenced in a study of beta chain features in type 1 diabetes. Expressed TCRB transcripts were sequenced because the isolated RNA had all been reverse transcribed beforehand. The protocol was immunoSEQ multiplex PCR, while the TCRdb copy is restricted to in-frame clones and leaves out a portion. The table has 80,000 to 90,000 clones, under 35% seen once; the top ten hold around 0.5%. Source material: stem cell memory CD4+ T cells from blood. These receptors were collected from a woman younger than 35 in good health.

This clone was seen more than once but under ten times. The CDR3 here is CASSLDRGTEAFF. CDR3 coding DNA: TGCGCCAGCAGCTTGGACAGGGGGACTGAAGCTTTCTTT. This rearrangement joins TRBV5-1 to TRBJ1-1, with 8 bases lining up with TRBD1. V lost 0 bases to trimming and J lost 5 bases; unmatched junction nucleotides: 0. The V gene's germline CDR1 is SGHRS and CDR2 YFSETQ. There are 13 residues in the CDR3.

The J gene is TRBJ2-1, the V gene TRBV11-3, with TRBD1 as a possible D gene (5 bases). The CDR3 covers 15 residues. V gave up 5 bases and J gave up 2 bases, with 13 bases separating them. Per germline, CDR1 SGHNT and CDR2 YENEEA. CDR3 amino acids: CASSPRQLTYNEQFF. CDR3 DNA sequence: TGTGCCAGCAGCCCACGACAGTTAACCTACAATGAGCAGTTCTTC.

The chain links TRBV18 to TRBJ2-7, with TRBD1 matching 9 bases. The V gene's germline CDR1 is KGHSH and CDR2 LQKENI. With V trimmed by 1 base and J by 6 bases, 10 bases remained unmatched. The CDR3 covers 16 residues. The CDR3 here is CASSPLRGDRGSEQYF. The DNA of the CDR3 is TGTGCCAGCTCACCACTTAGAGGTGACAGGGGGTCCGAGCAGTACTTC.

The chain combines TRBV5-1 with TRBJ2-7; TRBD2 aligns across 8 bases. Germline V gives CDR1 SGHRS, CDR2 YFSETQ. V dropped 4 bases and J dropped 3; count of bases not matched to a gene: 6. The CDR3 sequence is 14 residues long. The chain's CDR3 is CASSGGGFNYEQYF. In DNA, the CDR3 is TGCGCCAGCAGCGGCGGGGGGTTCAACTACGAGCAGTACTTC.

This clone was counted only a few times. The same CDR3 can be traced to other DNA sequences in this sample. The chain has TRBV18 and TRBJ2-7, with 10 bases that match TRBD1. The CDR3 contains 14 residues. J lost 3 bases, V lost 4 bases, and 3 bases had no gene match. Per germline, CDR1 KGHSH and CDR2 LQKENI. The CDR3 region is CASSRTGGFYEQYF. The CDR3 DNA sequence: TGTGCCAGCTCACGGACAGGGGGGTTCTACGAGCAGTACTTC. The whole variable domain, filled in from reference TRBV18 and TRBJ2-7, reads NAGVMQNPRHLVRRRGQEARLRCSPMKGHSHVYWYRQLPEEGLKFMVYLQKENIIDESGMPKERFSAEFPKEGPSILRIQQVVRGDSAAYFCASSRTGGFYEQYFGPGTRLTVT.

This clone was seen a handful of times. This chain connects TRBV12-5 to TRBJ2-4; 8 nucleotides line up with TRBD1. V lost 0 bases, J lost 0 bases, and 7 bases stayed unmatched. The CDR3 length is 18 residues. Germline V gives CDR1 LGHNT, CDR2 FRNRAP. The CDR3: CASGLVQGGTLAKNIQYF. The CDR3 DNA sequence: TGTGCTAGTGGTTTGGTACAGGGGGGAACCCTAGCCAAAAACATTCAGTACTTC.

The genes are TRBV19 and TRBJ2-1, with a possible D match to TRBD1 (6 bases). V lost 6 bases to trimming and J lost 4 bases, with 19 bases between them. Per the germline V gene, CDR1 is LNHDA and CDR2 is SQIVND (reference sequence). This CDR3 has 16 amino acids. The CDR3 protein is CASSTLQGRTYNEQFF. The CDR3, as DNA: TGTGCCAGTAGCACACTACAGGGCAGGACTTACAATGAGCAGTTCTTC.

The chain recombines TRBV6-5 with TRBJ1-3, with unresolved D. The germline CDR1 and CDR2 sequences are MNHEY and SVGAGI. The ends were cut back, 6 bases at V and 3 bases at J, with 12 bases in the middle. The CDR3 consists of 14 residues. CDR3 sequence (DNA): TGTGCCAGCAGCCGGAGCGGGCTTGGAAACACCATATATTTT. Translation: CASSRSGLGNTIYF.

The rearrangement links TRBV7-3 to TRBJ1-6; 7 bases are a match to TRBD1. CDR3 length equals 14 residues. Per the germline V gene, CDR1 is SGHTA and CDR2 is FQGTGA. Trimming removed 3 bases from V and 5 bases from J; junction bases left unmatched: 1. This CDR3 reads CASSFGTDNSPLHF. In DNA, the CDR3 is TGTGCCAGCAGCTTCGGGACAGATAATTCACCCCTCCACTTT.

V usage is TRBV2 and J usage is TRBJ2-5; D is unclear. With 6 bases removed from V and 3 bases from J, the gap between germline ends came to 11 bases. Germline CDR1 SNHLY, CDR2 FYNNEI. The CDR3 extends over 13 amino acids. The CDR3 DNA sequence: TGTGCCAGCAGCTATGGCAGGAAAGAGACCCAGTACTTC. Protein: CASSYGRKETQYF.

Ten or more counts support this clone. V usage is TRBV30 and J usage is TRBJ2-6; D gene ambiguous. Germline V gene sequence: CDR1 GTSNPN, CDR2 SVGIG (reference sequence). The CDR3 is made up of 14 amino acids. V shed 5 bases and J shed 0 bases, with 8 bases lying between them. CDR3: CAWAESSGANVLTF. CDR3 DNA: TGTGCCTGGGCCGAGAGCTCTGGGGCCAACGTCCTGACTTTC.

This clone came up a few times. The V gene is TRBV7-2, the J gene TRBJ2-7; TRBD2 aligns across 10 bases. Trimming removed 1 base from V and 3 bases from J; junction bases left unmatched: 3. There are 15 residues in the CDR3. Germline V CDR1 and CDR2: SGHTA, FQGNSA. CDR3 residues: CASSLVASGGYEQYF. In DNA, the CDR3 is TGTGCCAGCAGCTTAGTGGCTAGCGGGGGCTACGAGCAGTACTTC.

The DNA for the CDR3 is TGTGCCAGCAGCTTGTCTAGCGGGAGCCAGCACGACAATGAGCAGTTCTTC. Protein product: CASSLSSGSQHDNEQFF. The rearrangement joins TRBV7-2 to TRBJ2-1; 10 bases align to TRBD2. Germline loops: CDR1 SGHTA, CDR2 FQGNSA. The trim removed 3 bases at V and 5 bases at J, leaving 10 bases unmatched. The CDR3 extends over 17 amino acids.

V and J are TRBV4-3 and TRBJ2-7; possible D gene TRBD1, 6 bases. Trimming cost V 8 bases and J 2 bases, with 19 bases left between them. The CDR3 spans 15 residues. Germline CDR1 reads LGHNA; CDR2 reads YSLEER. The CDR3 is CASRHTQGPTYEQYF. For the CDR3, the DNA is TGCGCCAGCCGACACACCCAGGGGCCAACCTACGAGCAGTACTTC.